This T cell receptor beta chain was sequenced for a study of blood T cell repertoires in COVID-19. Study in general: Sources were T cells, B-cell-depleted T cells, or PBMCs; the material itself was cDNA or gDNA.

The germline V gene encodes CDR1 SGHRS and CDR2 YFSETQ. There are 15 residues in the CDR3. J lost 4 bases, V lost 4 bases, and 5 bases had no gene match. Authors' data handling: For nucleated cells, counts were estimated from reference gene primer amplification. Produced via immunoSEQ multiplex PCR; TCRdb's table is partial and in-frame only. That table is the source of V, J and clone size, and D and trimming were worked out from the DNA. The sample lists 200,000 to 300,000 clones; around 87% were seen once. The chain is built from TRBV5-1 and TRBJ1-1; 12 bases align to TRBD1. Material for sequencing was peripheral blood. This TCR was recovered from a woman in her sixties or seventies with active or convalescent COVID-19. CDR3 sequence (DNA): TGCGCCAGCAGCGAGCAGGGACAGGGGGCCACTGAAGCTTTCTTT. Amino acids: CASSEQGQGATEAFF.